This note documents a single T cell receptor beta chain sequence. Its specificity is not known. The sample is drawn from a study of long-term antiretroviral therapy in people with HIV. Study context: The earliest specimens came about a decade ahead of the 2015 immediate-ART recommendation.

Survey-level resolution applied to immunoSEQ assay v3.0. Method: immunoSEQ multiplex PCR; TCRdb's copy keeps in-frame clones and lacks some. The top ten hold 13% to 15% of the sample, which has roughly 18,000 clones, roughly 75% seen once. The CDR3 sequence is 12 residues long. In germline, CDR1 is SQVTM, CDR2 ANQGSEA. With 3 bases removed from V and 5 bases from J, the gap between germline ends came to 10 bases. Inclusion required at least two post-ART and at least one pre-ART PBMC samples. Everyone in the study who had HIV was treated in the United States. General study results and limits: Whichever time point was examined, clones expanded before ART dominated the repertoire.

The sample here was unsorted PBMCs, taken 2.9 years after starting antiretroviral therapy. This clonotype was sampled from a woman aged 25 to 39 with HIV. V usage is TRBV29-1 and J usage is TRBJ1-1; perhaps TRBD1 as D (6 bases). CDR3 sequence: CSVESQGTEAFF. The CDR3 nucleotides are TGCAGCGTTGAGTCACAGGGTACTGAAGCTTTCTTT. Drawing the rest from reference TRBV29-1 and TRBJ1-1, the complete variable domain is SAVISQKPSRDICQRGTSLTIQCQVDSQVTMMFWYRQQPGQSLTLIATANQGSEATYESGFVIDKFPISRPNLTFSTLTVSNMSPEDSSIYLCSVESQGTEAFFGQGTRLTVV.